Listed below are T cell receptor beta chains from one sample, sequenced in a study of blood T cells in healthy people across ages. TCRdb analysed the 5' RACE reads with MiXCR anew, one entry per CDR3 protein. The table shows around 1.7 million distinct CDR3 sequences, with roughly 27% occurring only once. The specimen was blood. The source of these receptors is a woman aged 25 to 39 in good health. The CDR3 runs from the conserved cysteine through the conserved F or W. The D gene is left open where the match is weak. The size entry is marked missing in some rows and otherwise reads once, few, many or a size class.

>NA|NA|TRBJ2-3|TRBV29-1
CSALAYPTDMQYF
TGCAGCGCCCTAGCGTACCCCACAGATATGCAGTATTTT
>NA|TRBD1|TRBJ2-7|TRBV29-1
CSAGHGTGYYEQYF
TGCAGCGCCGGGCACGGGACAGGGTACTACGAGCAGTACTTC
>many|TRBD2|TRBJ2-1|TRBV7-2
CASSLGAGGYNEQFF
TGTGCCAGCAGCCTAGGCGCGGGAGGCTACAATGAGCAGTTCTTC
>NA|TRBD1|TRBJ1-6|TRBV5-1
CASSSPTGGYPPLHF
TGCGCCAGCAGCTCTCCGACAGGGGGGTACCCACCCCTCCACTTT
>NA|TRBD1|TRBJ1-1|TRBV7-9
CASSPTGTGAEAFF
TGTGCCAGCAGCCCGACAGGGACGGGCGCTGAAGCTTTCTTT
>many|NA|TRBJ2-7|TRBV7-9
CASSPRFLSYEQYF
TGTGCCAGCAGCCCTCGGTTCCTCTCCTACGAGCAGTACTTC
>NA|NA|TRBJ2-3|TRBV9
CASSVDGIDTQYF
TGTGCCAGCAGCGTAGACGGGATAGATACGCAGTATTTT
>few|NA|TRBJ2-7|TRBV20-1
CSAPRGPDSYEQYF
TGCAGTGCCCCCCGGGGCCCTGACAGCTACGAGCAGTACTTC
>NA|TRBD2|TRBJ2-7|TRBV10-3
CAILRTSWLGYF
TGTGCCATCCTCAGGACTAGCTGGTTGGGATACTTC
>NA|NA|TRBJ2-3|TRBV12-3/TRBV12-4
CASSHLTGGADTQYF
TGTGCCAGCAGTCACCTGACGGGTGGGGCAGATACGCAGTATTTT
>NA|NA|TRBJ2-5|TRBV7-9
CASSFWAGGQETQYF
TGTGCCAGCAGCTTCTGGGCGGGTGGACAAGAGACCCAGTACTTC
>NA|NA|TRBJ2-4|TRBV18
CASSPPSRGEQYF
TGTGCCAGCTCACCACCGTCGAGGGGAGAGCAGTACTTC
>NA|NA|TRBJ1-2|TRBV5-1
CASSLEGGAYGYTF
TGCGCCAGCAGCTTGGAGGGGGGCGCGTATGGCTACACCTTC
>many|NA|TRBJ2-7|TRBV6-1
CASSVTHEQYF
TGTGCCAGCAGTGTCACCCACGAGCAGTACTTC
>NA|NA|TRBJ2-5|TRBV20-1
CSASRPGDQETQYF
TGCAGTGCCTCTAGGCCGGGGGACCAAGAGACCCAGTACTTC
>NA|NA|TRBJ2-7|TRBV6-1
CASSSPRGTYEQYF
TGTGCCAGCAGTTCCCCCAGGGGAACCTACGAGCAGTACTTC
>NA|NA|TRBJ2-3|TRBV10-3
CAIREFPGREQYF
TGTGCCATCAGGGAGTTCCCCGGCCGGGAGCAGTATTTT
>few|TRBD1|TRBJ1-5|TRBV20-1
CSARDMAGQGFQPQHF
TGCAGTGCTAGAGATATGGCCGGACAGGGGTTTCAGCCCCAGCATTTT
>few|NA|TRBJ1-6|TRBV25-1
CASSAGGSYNSPLHF
TGTGCCAGCAGTGCCGGAGGTTCCTATAATTCACCCCTCCACTTT
>NA|TRBD2|TRBJ2-7|TRBV6-2/TRBV6-3
CASSYSGTSAHEQYF
TGTGCCAGCAGTTACTCCGGGACTAGCGCCCATGAACAGTACTTC
>few|NA|TRBJ1-5|TRBV7-2
CASSFGKGSQPQHF
TGTGCCAGCAGTTTTGGCAAGGGGAGTCAGCCCCAGCATTTT
>few|NA|TRBJ1-5|TRBV7-2
CASSLAFTDDQPQHF
TGTGCCAGCAGCTTAGCATTTACAGACGATCAGCCCCAGCATTTT
>few|NA|TRBJ1-2|TRBV27
CASSPVGNPNYGYTF
TGTGCCAGCAGCCCCGTGGGAAATCCTAACTATGGCTACACCTTC
>NA|NA|TRBJ1-2|TRBV5-1
CASSLNSLKANYGYTF
TGCGCCAGCAGCTTGAACAGTCTAAAGGCTAACTATGGCTACACCTTC
>NA|NA|TRBJ2-5|TRBV5-6
CASSLRGGARGQETQYF
TGTGCCAGCAGCTTGCGCGGAGGGGCACGAGGGCAAGAGACCCAGTACTTC
>many|NA|TRBJ2-7|TRBV7-9
CASSSTQLLGEQYF
TGTGCCAGCAGCTCGACTCAACTCCTAGGCGAGCAGTACTTC
>NA|NA|TRBJ1-1|TRBV6-1
CASSERAGRAFF
TGTGCCAGCAGTGAAAGGGCAGGGAGAGCTTTCTTT
>few|NA|TRBJ2-7|TRBV7-3
CASSPGEESSYEQYF
TGTGCCAGCAGCCCGGGAGAGGAGAGCTCCTACGAGCAGTACTTC
>few|TRBD2|TRBJ2-5|TRBV5-1
CASSLEGLARETQYF
TGTGCCAGCAGCCTAGAGGGACTAGCTCGTGAGACCCAGTACTTC
>NA|NA|TRBJ1-2|TRBV3-1
CASSQRWGSDGYTF
TGTGCCAGCAGCCAACGCTGGGGTTCAGATGGCTACACCTTC
>NA|NA|TRBJ2-7|TRBV5-1
CAGSLGREHYF
TGCGCCGGCAGCTTGGGCCGGGAGCACTACTTC
>NA|NA|TRBJ2-2|TRBV9
CASSVASRSTGELFF
TGTGCCAGCAGCGTAGCATCCCGGTCCACCGGGGAGCTGTTTTTT
>NA|TRBD2|TRBJ2-3|TRBV6-6
CASESGTSGSTDTQYF
TGTGCCAGCGAGTCCGGGACTAGCGGGAGCACAGATACGCAGTATTTT
>many|NA|TRBJ2-3|TRBV14
CASSPDADTQYF
TGTGCCAGCAGCCCAGACGCAGATACGCAGTATTTT
>NA|TRBD1|TRBJ2-3|TRBV7-2
CASSFQGAEDTQYF
TGTGCCAGCAGCTTCCAGGGGGCGGAAGATACGCAGTATTTT
>NA|TRBD2|TRBJ2-1|TRBV19
CASSWQRGDNEQFF
TGTGCCAGTAGTTGGCAGCGGGGGGACAATGAGCAGTTCTTC
>NA|NA|TRBJ2-1|TRBV29-1
CSVEGREIYNEQFF
TGCAGCGTTGAAGGCAGGGAGATCTACAATGAGCAGTTCTTC
>few|NA|TRBJ2-3|TRBV3-1
CASSPTKDTDTQYF
TGTGCCAGCAGCCCCACCAAGGACACAGATACGCAGTATTTT
>NA|TRBD2|TRBJ2-1|TRBV6-5
CASRLAGAYSEQFF
TGTGCCAGCAGGCTAGCGGGAGCCTACAGTGAGCAGTTCTTC
>few|NA|TRBJ2-1|TRBV30
CAWSTLLGHEQFF
TGTGCCTGGAGCACCCTTCTAGGACACGAGCAGTTCTTC
>NA|NA|TRBJ1-3|TRBV11-2
CASSFRQNSGNTIYF
TGTGCCAGCAGCTTCAGGCAGAACTCTGGAAACACCATATATTTT
>NA|NA|TRBJ2-2|TRBV12-3/TRBV12-4
CASSGSGTGELFF
TGTGCCAGCAGTGGGAGTGGGACCGGGGAGCTGTTTTTT
>NA|NA|TRBJ1-5|TRBV11-2
CASSSTLGVHQPQHF
TGTGCCAGCAGCTCTACTCTGGGGGTTCATCAGCCCCAGCATTTT
>few|NA|TRBJ1-2|TRBV6-6
CASSRGARGYTF
TGTGCCAGCAGCCGGGGGGCAAGGGGCTACACCTTC
>NA|NA|TRBJ2-2|TRBV5-8
CASRFSPRDGELFF
TGTGCCAGCAGATTTAGCCCCCGGGACGGGGAGCTGTTTTTT
>few|NA|TRBJ2-1|TRBV20-1
CSAGYEGLGGDEQFF
TGCAGTGCTGGGTATGAAGGACTAGGGGGAGATGAGCAGTTCTTC
>NA|NA|TRBJ1-2|TRBV14
CASSQDRRVNYGYTF
TGTGCCAGCAGCCAAGATCGAAGGGTGAACTATGGCTACACCTTC
>many|TRBD2|TRBJ2-3|TRBV5-5
CASRTGLAGTDTQYF
TGTGCCAGCAGGACGGGACTAGCGGGTACAGATACGCAGTATTTT
>few|NA|TRBJ1-1|TRBV5-1
CASSPAPMDVSTEAFF
TGCGCCAGCAGCCCCGCGCCAATGGACGTTTCGACTGAAGCTTTCTTT
>once|NA|TRBJ1-2|TRBV9
CASSVGPQRDYGYTF
TGTGCCAGCAGCGTAGGTCCGCAGAGGGACTATGGCTACACCTTC